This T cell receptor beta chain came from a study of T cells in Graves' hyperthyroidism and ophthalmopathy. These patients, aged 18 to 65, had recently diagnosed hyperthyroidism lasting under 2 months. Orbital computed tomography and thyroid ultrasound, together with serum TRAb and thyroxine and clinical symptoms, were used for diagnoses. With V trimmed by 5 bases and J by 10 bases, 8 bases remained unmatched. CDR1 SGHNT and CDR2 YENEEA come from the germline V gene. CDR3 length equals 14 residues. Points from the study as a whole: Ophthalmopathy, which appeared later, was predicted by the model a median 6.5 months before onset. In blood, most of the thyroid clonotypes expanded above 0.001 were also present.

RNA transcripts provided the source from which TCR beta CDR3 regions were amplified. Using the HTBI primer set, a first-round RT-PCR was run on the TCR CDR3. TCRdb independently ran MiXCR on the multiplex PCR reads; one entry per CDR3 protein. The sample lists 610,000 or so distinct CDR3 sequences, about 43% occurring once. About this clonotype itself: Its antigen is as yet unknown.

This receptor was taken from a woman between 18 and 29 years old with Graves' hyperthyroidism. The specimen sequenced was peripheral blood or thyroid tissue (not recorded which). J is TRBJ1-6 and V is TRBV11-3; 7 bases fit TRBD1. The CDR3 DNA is TGTGCCAGCAGCCAAACAGGGGCTGGGTCACCCCTCCACTTT. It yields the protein CASSQTGAGSPLHF.